This T cell receptor beta chain was captured by sequencing in a study of TIL therapy for anti-PD-1-resistant metastatic lung cancer. Specified time point: pre-treatment sample, taken before nivolumab and TIL therapy. V lost 1 base and J 2 bases, leaving 13 bases between the germline ends. CDR3 length: 16 amino acids. Germline-derived CDR1 and CDR2 are SGHTA and FQGTGA. Sequencing used immunoSEQ v3. Clones were sequenced by immunoSEQ multiplex PCR, and TCRdb holds only the in-frame ones, with some missing. The sample consists of over 15,000 clones, roughly 72% of them appearing once. Findings and limits, study-wide: This highly selected cohort may not generalize to typical lung cancer patients.

This clone was observed a single time. Its antigen is as yet unknown. This clonotype was sampled from a person aged 25 to 85 with non-small cell lung cancer. The specimen was blood, collected at baseline. The rearrangement uses TRBV7-3 and TRBJ2-3; tentative D call: TRBD1 (6 bases). The CDR3 bases are TGTGCCAGCAGCTTAATACCGGACAGCACCACAGATACGCAGTATTTT. Encoded protein: CASSLIPDSTTDTQYF.